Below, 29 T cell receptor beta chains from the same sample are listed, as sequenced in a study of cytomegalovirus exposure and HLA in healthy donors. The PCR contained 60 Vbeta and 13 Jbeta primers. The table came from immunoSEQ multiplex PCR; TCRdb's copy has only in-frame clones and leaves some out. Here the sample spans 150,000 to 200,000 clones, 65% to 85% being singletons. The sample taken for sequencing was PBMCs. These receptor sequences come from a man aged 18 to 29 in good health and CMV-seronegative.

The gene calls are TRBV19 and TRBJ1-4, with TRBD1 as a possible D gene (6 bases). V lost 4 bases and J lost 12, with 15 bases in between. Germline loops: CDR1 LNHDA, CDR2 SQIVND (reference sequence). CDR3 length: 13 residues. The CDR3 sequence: CASSTADRPQLFF. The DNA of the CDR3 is TGTGCCAGTAGTACCGCCGACAGGCCCCAACTGTTTTTT.

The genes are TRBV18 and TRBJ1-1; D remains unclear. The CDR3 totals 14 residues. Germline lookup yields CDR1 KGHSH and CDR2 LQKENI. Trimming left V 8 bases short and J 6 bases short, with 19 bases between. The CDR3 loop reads CASRAPLGISEAFF. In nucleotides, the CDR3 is TGTGCCAGCCGAGCGCCTCTAGGAATATCTGAAGCTTTCTTT. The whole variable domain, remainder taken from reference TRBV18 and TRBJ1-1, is NAGVMQNPRHLVRRRGQEARLRCSPMKGHSHVYWYRQLPEEGLKFMVYLQKENIIDESGMPKERFSAEFPKEGPSILRIQQVVRGDSAAYFCASRAPLGISEAFFGQGTRLTVV.

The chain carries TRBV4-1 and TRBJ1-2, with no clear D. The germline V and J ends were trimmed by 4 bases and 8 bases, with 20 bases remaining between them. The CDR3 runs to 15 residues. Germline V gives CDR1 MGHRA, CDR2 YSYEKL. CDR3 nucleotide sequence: TGCGCCAGCAGCCCTCGGGTCATCGAGCCACGCGGCTACACCTTC. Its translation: CASSPRVIEPRGYTF.

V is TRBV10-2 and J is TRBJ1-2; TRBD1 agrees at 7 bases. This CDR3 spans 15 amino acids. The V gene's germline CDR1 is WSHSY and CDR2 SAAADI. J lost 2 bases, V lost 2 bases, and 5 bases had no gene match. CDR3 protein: CASSEPGTANYGYTF. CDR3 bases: TGCGCCAGCAGTGAGCCCGGGACAGCAAACTATGGCTACACCTTC.

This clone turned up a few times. The CDR3: CASSPIKRDSPLHF. In nucleotides, the CDR3 is TGCGCCAGCAGCCCCATCAAGAGGGATTCACCCCTCCACTTT. The genes are TRBV5-1 and TRBJ1-6; D is unresolved. CDR1 and CDR2 (germline): SGHRS, YFSETQ. This CDR3 has 14 amino acids. V lost 4 bases, J lost 8 bases, and 13 bases lay in between.

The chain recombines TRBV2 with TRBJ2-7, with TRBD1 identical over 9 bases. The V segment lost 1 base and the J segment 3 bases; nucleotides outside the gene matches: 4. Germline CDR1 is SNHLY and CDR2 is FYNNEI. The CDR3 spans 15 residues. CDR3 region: CASSEGGGQGYEQYF. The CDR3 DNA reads TGTGCCAGCAGTGAAGGGGGGGGACAGGGCTACGAGCAGTACTTC.

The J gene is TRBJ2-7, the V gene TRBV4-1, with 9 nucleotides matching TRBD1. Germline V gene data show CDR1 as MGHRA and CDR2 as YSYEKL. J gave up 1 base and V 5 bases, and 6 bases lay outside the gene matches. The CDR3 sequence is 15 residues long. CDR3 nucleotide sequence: TGCGCCAGCAGCAGGCCGGGACAGGGATCCTACGAGCAGTACTTC. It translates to CASSRPGQGSYEQYF.

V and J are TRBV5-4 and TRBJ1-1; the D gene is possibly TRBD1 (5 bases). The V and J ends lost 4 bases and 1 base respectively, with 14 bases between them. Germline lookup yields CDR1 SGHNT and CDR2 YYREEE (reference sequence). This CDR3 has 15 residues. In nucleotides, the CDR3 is TGTGCCAGCAGCGGGGGGGGAGGGTGGAACACTGAAGCTTTCTTT. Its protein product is CASSGGGGWNTEAFF.

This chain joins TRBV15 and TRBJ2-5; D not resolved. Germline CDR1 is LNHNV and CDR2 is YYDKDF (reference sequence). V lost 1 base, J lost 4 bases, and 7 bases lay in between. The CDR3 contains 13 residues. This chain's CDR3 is CATSRAPGETQYF. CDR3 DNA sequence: TGTGCCACCAGCAGAGCGCCCGGAGAGACCCAGTACTTC.

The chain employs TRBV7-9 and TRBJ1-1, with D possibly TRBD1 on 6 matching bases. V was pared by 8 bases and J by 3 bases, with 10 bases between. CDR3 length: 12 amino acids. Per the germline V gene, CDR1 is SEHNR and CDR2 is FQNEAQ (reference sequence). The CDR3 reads CASGYRDTEAFF. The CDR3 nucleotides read TGTGCCAGCGGATACAGGGACACTGAAGCTTTCTTT.

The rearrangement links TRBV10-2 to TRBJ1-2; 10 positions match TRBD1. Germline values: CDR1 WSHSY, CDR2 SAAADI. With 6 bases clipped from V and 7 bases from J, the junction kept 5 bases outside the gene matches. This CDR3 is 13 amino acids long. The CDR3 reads CASRTGQGGGYTF. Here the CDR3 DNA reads TGCGCCAGCAGGACCGGACAGGGGGGTGGCTACACCTTC.

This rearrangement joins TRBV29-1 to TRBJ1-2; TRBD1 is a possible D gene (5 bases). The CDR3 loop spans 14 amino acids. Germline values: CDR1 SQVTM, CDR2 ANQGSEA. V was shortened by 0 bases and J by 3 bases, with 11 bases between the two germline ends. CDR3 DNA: TGCAGCGTTGAAGATCTCGGAGGGGACTATGGCTACACCTTC. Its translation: CSVEDLGGDYGYTF.

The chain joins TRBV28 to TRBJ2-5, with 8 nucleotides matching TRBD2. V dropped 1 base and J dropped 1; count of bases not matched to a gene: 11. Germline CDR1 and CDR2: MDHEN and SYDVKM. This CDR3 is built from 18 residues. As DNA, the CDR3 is TGTGCCAGCAGTTTATTAGCGGGGATCAAGTGGGGCCAAGAGACCCAGTACTTC. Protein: CASSLLAGIKWGQETQYF.

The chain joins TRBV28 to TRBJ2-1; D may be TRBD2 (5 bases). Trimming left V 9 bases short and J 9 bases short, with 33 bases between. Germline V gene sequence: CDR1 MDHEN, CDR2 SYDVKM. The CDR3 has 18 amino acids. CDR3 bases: TGTGCCAGTAGTCTATATCCACGGACTCAGGACGAGTCCTCTGAGCAGTTCTTC. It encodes CASSLYPRTQDESSEQFF. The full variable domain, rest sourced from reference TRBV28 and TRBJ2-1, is DVKVTQSSRYLVKRTGEKVFLECVQDMDHENMFWYRQDPGLGLRLIYFSYDVKMKEKGDIPEGYSVSREKKERFSLILESASTNQTSMYLCASSLYPRTQDESSEQFFGPGTRLTVL.

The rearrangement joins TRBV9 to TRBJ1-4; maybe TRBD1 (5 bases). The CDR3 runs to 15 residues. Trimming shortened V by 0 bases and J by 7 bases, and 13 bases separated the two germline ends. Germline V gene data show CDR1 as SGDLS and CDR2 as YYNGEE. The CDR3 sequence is CASSVAAGLSEKLFF. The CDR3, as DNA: TGTGCCAGCAGCGTAGCGGCAGGGCTTAGTGAAAAACTGTTTTTT.

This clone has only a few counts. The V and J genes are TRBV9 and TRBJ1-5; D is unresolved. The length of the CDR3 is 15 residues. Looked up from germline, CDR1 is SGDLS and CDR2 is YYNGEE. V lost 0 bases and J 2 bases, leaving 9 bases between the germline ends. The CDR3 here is CASSVAGLGNQPQHF. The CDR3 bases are TGTGCCAGCAGCGTAGCAGGTTTGGGCAATCAGCCCCAGCATTTT.

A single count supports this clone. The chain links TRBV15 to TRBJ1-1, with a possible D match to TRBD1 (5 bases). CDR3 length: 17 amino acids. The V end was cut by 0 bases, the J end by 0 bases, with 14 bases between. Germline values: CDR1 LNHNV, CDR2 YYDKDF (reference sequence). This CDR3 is CATSRDLTQDMNTEAFF. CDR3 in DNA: TGTGCCACCAGCAGAGATCTGACCCAGGACATGAACACTGAAGCTTTCTTT.

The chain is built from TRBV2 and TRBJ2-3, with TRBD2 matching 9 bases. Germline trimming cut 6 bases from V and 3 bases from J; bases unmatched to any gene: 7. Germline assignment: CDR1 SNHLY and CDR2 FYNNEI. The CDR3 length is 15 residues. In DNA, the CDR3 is TGTGCCAGCAGGGGAGATAGCGGGGGAACAGATACGCAGTATTTT. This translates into CASRGDSGGTDTQYF.

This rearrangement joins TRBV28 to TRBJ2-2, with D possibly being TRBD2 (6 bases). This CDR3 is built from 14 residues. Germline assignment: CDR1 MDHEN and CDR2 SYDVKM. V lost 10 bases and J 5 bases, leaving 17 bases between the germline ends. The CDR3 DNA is TGTGCCACCCGTGGGGGGATTGGTACCGGGGAGCTGTTTTTT. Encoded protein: CATRGGIGTGELFF.

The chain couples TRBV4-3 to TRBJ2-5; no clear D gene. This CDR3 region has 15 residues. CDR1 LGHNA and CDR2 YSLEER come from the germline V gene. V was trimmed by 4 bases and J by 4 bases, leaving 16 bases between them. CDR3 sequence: CASSPLVFPRETQYF. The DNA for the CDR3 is TGCGCCAGCAGCCCCCTGGTTTTTCCTAGAGAGACCCAGTACTTC.

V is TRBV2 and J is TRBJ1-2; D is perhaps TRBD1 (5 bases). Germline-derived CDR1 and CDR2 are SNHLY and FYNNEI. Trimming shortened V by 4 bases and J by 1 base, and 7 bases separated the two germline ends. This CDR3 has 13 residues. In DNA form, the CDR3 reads TGTGCCAGCAGTGGGGGCAATAACTATGGCTACACCTTC. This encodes CASSGGNNYGYTF.

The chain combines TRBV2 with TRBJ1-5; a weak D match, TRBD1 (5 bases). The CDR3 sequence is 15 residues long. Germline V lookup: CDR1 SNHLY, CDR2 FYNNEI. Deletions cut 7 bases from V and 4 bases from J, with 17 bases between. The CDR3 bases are TGTGCCAGCAACCGGGCAGGGCTGGATAATCAGCCCCAGCATTTT. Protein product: CASNRAGLDNQPQHF.

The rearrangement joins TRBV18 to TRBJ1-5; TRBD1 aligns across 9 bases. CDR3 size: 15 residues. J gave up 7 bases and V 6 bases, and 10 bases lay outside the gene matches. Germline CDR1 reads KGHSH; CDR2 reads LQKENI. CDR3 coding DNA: TGTGCCAGCTCCCTACAGGGGGCAAGAGGGCAGCCCCAGCATTTT. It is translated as CASSLQGARGQPQHF.

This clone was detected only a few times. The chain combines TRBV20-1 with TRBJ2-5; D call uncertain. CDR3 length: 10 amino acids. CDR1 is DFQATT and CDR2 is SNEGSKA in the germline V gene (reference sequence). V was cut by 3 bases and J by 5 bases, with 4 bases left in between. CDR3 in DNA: TGCAGTGCTAGCGTCGAGACCCAGTACTTC. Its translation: CSASVETQYF.

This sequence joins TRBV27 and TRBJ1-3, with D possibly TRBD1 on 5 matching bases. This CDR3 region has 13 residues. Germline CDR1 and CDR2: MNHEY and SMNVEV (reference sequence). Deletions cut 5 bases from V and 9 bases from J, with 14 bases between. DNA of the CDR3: TGTGCCAGCAGTCCCGGGCAGGGCGGCACCATATATTTT. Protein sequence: CASSPGQGGTIYF.

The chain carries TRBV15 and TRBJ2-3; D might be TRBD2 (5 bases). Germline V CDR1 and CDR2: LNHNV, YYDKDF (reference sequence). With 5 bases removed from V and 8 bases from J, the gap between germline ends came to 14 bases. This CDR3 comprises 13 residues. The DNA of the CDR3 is TGTGCCACCAGCCCCCAACCCAGCGGTACGCAGTATTTT. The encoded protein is CATSPQPSGTQYF.

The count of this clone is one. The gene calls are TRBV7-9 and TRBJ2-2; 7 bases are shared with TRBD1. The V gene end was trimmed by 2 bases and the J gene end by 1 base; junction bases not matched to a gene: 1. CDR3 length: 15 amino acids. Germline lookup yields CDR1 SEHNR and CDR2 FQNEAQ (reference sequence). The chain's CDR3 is CASSLWTGNTGELFF. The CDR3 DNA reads TGTGCCAGCAGCTTATGGACAGGGAACACCGGGGAGCTGTTTTTT.

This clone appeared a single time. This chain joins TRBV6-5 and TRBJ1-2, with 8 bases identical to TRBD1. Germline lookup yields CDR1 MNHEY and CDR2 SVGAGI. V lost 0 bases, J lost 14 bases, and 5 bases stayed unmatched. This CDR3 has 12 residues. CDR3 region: CASSYSGQGRTF. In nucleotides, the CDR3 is TGTGCCAGCAGTTACTCCGGACAGGGCAGGACCTTC.

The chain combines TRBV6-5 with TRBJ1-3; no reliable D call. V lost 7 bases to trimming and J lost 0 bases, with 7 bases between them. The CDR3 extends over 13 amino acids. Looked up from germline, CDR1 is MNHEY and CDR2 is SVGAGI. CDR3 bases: TGTGCCAGCATCGGACTCTCTGGAAACACCATATATTTT. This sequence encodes CASIGLSGNTIYF.